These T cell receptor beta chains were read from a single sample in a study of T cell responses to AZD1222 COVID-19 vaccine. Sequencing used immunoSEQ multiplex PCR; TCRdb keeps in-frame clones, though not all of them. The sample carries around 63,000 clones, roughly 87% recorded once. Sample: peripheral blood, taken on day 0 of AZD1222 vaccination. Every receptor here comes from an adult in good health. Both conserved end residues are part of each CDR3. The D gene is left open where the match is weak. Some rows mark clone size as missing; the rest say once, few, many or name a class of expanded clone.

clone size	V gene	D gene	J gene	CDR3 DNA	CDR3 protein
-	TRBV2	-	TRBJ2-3	TGTGCCAGCAGTGAGGGTACCTGGCCTAGCACAGATACGCAGTATTTT	CASSEGTWPSTDTQYF
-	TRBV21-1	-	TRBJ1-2	TGTGCCAGCAGCAAGGGCGGGGAGAGGGGCTACACCTTC	CASSKGGERGYTF
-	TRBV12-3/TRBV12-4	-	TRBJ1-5	TGTGCCAGCAGCAAGACCGCCGGTCAGCCCCAGCATTTT	CASSKTAGQPQHF
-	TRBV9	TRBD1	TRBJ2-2	TGTGCCAGCAGCATTAGGGGGCGAGACACCGGGGAGCTGTTTTTT	CASSIRGRDTGELFF
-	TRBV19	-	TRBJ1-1	TGTGCCAGTAGTACTTTTTCGCGGGACACTGAAGCTTTCTTT	CASSTFSRDTEAFF
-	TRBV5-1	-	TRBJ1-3	TGCGCCAGCAGCCCTGAAGCGGGAAACACCATATATTTT	CASSPEAGNTIYF
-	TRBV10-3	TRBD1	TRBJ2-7	TGTGCCATCAGACCGGGACAGGGGGCGTTAGAGCAGTACTTC	CAIRPGQGALEQYF
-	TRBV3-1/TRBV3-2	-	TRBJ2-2	TGTGCCAGCAGCCAAACGGAGATCTCGTGGTGGCGGGAGCTGTTTTTT	CASSQTEISWWRELFF
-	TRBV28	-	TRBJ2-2	TGTGCCAGCAGCACGGTTAGGTCCGGGGAGCTGTTTTTT	CASSTVRSGELFF
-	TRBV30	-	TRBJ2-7	TGTGCCTGGAGTGTCCACGAGCAGTACTTC	CAWSVHEQYF
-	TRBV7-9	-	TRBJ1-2	TGTGCCAGCAGCTTAGCGGACAGATCCTATGGCTACACCTTC	CASSLADRSYGYTF
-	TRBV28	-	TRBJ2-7	TGTGCCAGCAGTTTAGACACCGCGGGCGTCTACGAGCAGTACTTC	CASSLDTAGVYEQYF
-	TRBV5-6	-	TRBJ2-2	TGTGCCAGCAGCTCCCGACTGAGTGGTACCAGGGAGCTGTTTTTT	CASSSRLSGTRELFF
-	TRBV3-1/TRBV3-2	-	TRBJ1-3	TGTGCCAGCGGCCCCAGGGCTGGAAACACCATATATTTT	CASGPRAGNTIYF
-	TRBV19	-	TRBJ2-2	TGTGCCAGTAGTCCCGACTTGGGTGGGGAGCTGTTTTTT	CASSPDLGGELFF
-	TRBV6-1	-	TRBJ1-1	TGTGCCAGCAGTGATTGGGTAGGCACTGAAGCTTTCTTT	CASSDWVGTEAFF
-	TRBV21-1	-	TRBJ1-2	TGTGCCAGCAGCAAAGAGGGTGGAAACTATGGCTACACCTTC	CASSKEGGNYGYTF
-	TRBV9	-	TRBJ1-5	TGTGCCAGCAGCGACCGACAGGATAGCAATCAGCCCCAGCATTTT	CASSDRQDSNQPQHF
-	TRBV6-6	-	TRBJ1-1	TGTGCCAGCAGTCTTGAGAACACTGAAGCTTTCTTT	CASSLENTEAFF
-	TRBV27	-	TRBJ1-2	TGTGCCAGCAGTCCGCATCTTACCATAACTAACTATGGCTACACCTTC	CASSPHLTITNYGYTF
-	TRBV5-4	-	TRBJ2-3	TGTGCCAGCAGCTTGGTATCGGGCAGGGGAGTTAGCACAGATACGCAGTATTTT	CASSLVSGRGVSTDTQYF
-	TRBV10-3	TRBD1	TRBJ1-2	TGTGCCATCACCGAACAGGGGGACTATGGCTACACCTTC	CAITEQGDYGYTF
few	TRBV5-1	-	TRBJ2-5	TGCGCCAGCATGGAGGCATCGGAGACCCAGTACTTC	CASMEASETQYF
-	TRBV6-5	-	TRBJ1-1	TGTGCCAGCAGTTACTCGAACCAGAATGAAGCTTTCTTT	CASSYSNQNEAFF
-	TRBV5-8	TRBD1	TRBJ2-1	TGTGCCAGCAGCCTGCTACAGGGGGCGAATCATGAGCAGTTCTTC	CASSLLQGANHEQFF
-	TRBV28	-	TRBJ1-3	TGTGCCAGCAGTTTAACATTACACGGACGGGACTCAGCTGGAAACACCATATATTTT	CASSLTLHGRDSAGNTIYF
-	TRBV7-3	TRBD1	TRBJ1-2	TGTGCCAGCAGCCCCACAGGACAGGGGAACTATGGCTACACCTTC	CASSPTGQGNYGYTF
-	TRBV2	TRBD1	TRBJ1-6	TGTGCCAGCAAAAAGACAGGGGTCAATTCACCCCTCCACTTT	CASKKTGVNSPLHF
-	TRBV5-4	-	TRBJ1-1	TGTGCCAGCACCGTGGATGGGGGGCCTCGCACTGAAGCTTTCTTT	CASTVDGGPRTEAFF
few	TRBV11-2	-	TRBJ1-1	TGTGCCAGCACCTTCTTCGGGAACACTGAAGCTTTCTTT	CASTFFGNTEAFF
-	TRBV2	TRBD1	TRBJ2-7	TGTGCCGGCAAAGTACAGGGGGCGAAGCAGTACTTC	CAGKVQGAKQYF
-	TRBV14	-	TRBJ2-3	TGTGCCAGCAGCCAAGGAGGGTTCCGGGCAGATACGCAGTATTTT	CASSQGGFRADTQYF
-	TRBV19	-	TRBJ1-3	TGTGCCGGAGGGTATCGAAACACCATATATTTT	CAGGYRNTIYF
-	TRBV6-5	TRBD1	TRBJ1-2	TGTGCCAGCACCCCGACAGGGGGGTATGGCTACACCTTC	CASTPTGGYGYTF
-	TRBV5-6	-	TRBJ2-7	TGTGCCAGCAGCTTATGGGGATTTGGCTACGAGCAGTACTTC	CASSLWGFGYEQYF
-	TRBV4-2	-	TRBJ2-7	TGTGCCAGCAGCCAAGGCTCGGGTGGCGAGCAGTACTTC	CASSQGSGGEQYF
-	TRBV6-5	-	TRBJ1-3	TGTGCCAGCAGACTAAGGGAGAACACCATATATTTT	CASRLRENTIYF